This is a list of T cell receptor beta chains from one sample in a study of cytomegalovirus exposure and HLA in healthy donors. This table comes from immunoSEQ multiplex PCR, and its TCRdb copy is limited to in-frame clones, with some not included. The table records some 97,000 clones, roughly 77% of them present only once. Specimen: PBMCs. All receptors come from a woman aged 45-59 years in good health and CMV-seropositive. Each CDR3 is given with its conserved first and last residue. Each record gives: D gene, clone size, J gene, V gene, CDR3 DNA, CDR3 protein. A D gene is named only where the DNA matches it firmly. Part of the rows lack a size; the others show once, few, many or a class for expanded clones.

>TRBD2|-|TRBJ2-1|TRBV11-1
TGTGCCAGCAGCTCTTGGGGAGCGGGCGGGGGGAATGAGCAGTTCTTC
CASSSWGAGGGNEQFF
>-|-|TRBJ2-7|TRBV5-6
TGTGCCAGCAGCTTGGTCTACGAGCAGTACTTC
CASSLVYEQYF
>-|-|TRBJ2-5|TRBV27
TGTGCCAGCAGTTTCGGGCTAGCGAGTGGGACCCAGTACTTC
CASSFGLASGTQYF
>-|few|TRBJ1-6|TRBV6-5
TGTGCCAGCAGTTACGCAGGGGAATATAATTCACCCCTCCACTTT
CASSYAGEYNSPLHF
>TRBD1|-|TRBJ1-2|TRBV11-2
TGTGCCAGCAGTTCGACAGGGGGATACTATGGCTACACCTTC
CASSSTGGYYGYTF
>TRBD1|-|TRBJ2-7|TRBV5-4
TGTGCCAGCAGCTTAGGGACAGCGTCTACCTACGAGCAGTACTTC
CASSLGTASTYEQYF
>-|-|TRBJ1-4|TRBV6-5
TGTGCCAGCAGATTAGCCGGGAGGTTTGGGGAAAAACTGTTTTTT
CASRLAGRFGEKLFF
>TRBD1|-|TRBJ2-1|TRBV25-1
TGTGCCAGCAGCGACAGGGTTGGTAATGAGCAGTTCTTC
CASSDRVGNEQFF
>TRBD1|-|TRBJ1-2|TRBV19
TGTGCCAGTAGTCCAACAGGGGGACGCTCCTATGGCTACACCTTC
CASSPTGGRSYGYTF
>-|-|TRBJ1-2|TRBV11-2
TGTGCCAGCAGCTTGTGGAGTGGAGCCCCCGATGGCTACACCTTC
CASSLWSGAPDGYTF
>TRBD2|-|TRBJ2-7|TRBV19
TGTGCCAGTAGTATCTCTCTAGCGGGAGGCTCCGAGCAGTACTTC
CASSISLAGGSEQYF
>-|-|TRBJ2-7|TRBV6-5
TGTGCCAGCAGTTCCCCCGGGACGGGGGTATACGAGCAGTACTTC
CASSSPGTGVYEQYF
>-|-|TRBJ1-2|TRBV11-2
TGTGCCAGCAGTCAGAGGGGGGGCGTCGGTGGCTACACCTTC
CASSQRGGVGGYTF
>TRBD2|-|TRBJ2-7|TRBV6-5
TGTGCCAGCAGTTACGGGGCGGGAGGGGGTACCTACGAGCAGTACTTC
CASSYGAGGGTYEQYF
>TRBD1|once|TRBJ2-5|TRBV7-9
TGTGCCAGCAGCTCCGGGACAGGGGAGACCCAGTACTTC
CASSSGTGETQYF
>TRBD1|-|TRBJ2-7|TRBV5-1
TGCGCCAGCAGCCCGATGACAGGGGACTACGAGCAGTACTTC
CASSPMTGDYEQYF
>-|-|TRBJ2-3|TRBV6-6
TGTGCCAGCAGCACGACTCCGTACCGCACAGATACGCAGTATTTT
CASSTTPYRTDTQYF
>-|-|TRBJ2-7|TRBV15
TGTGCCACCAGCCCGAACAGCGAGGGCTACGAGCAGTACTTC
CATSPNSEGYEQYF
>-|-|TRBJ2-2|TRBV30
TGTGCCTGGTGGGCGAGGAGGGAGGCCGGGAACACCGGGGAGCTGTTTTTT
CAWWARREAGNTGELFF
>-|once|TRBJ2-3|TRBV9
TGTGCCAGCAGCGTAATGGGAGGAGGGACAGATACGCAGTATTTT
CASSVMGGGTDTQYF
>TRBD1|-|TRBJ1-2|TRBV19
TGTGCCAGTAGTATCGGGCAGGGGGCGCGTTATGGCTACACCTTC
CASSIGQGARYGYTF
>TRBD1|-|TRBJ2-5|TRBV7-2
TGTGCCAGCAGCTGGGGGACAGTCCAAGAGACCCAGTACTTC
CASSWGTVQETQYF
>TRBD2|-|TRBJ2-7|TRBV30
TGTGCCTGGAGAGCCGGGACTAGCGTCTACGAGCAGTACTTC
CAWRAGTSVYEQYF
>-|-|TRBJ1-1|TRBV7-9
TGTGCCAGCAGCCTAGGGGGGGCTGAAGCTTTCTTT
CASSLGGAEAFF
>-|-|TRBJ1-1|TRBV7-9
TGTGCCAGCAGCCCAGATGGGCGGGGGCTGATGAACACTGAAGCTTTCTTT
CASSPDGRGLMNTEAFF
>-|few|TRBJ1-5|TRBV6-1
TGTGCCAGCAGTGAAATTAGTAGCAATCAGCCCCAGCATTTT
CASSEISSNQPQHF
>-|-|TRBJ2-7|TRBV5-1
TGCGCCAGCAGCTTCGATGGGACTTTTTCCTACGAGCAGTACTTC
CASSFDGTFSYEQYF
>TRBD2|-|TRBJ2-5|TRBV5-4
TGTGCCAGCAGCCCGACTAGCGGGAGAGGGGGGACTCGTGAGCAGTACTTC
CASSPTSGRGGTREQYF
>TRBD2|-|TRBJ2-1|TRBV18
TGTGCCAGCTCACGGGTCGGGACTAACTACAATGAGCAGTTCTTC
CASSRVGTNYNEQFF
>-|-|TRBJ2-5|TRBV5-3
TGTGCCAGAAAGGGGGAGACCCAGTACTTC
CARKGETQYF
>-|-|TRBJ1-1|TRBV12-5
TGTGCTAGTGGTTTGGACGGTAAGAACACTGAAGCTTTCTTT
CASGLDGKNTEAFF
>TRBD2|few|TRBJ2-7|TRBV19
TGTGCCAGTAGCGGGACTAGCGGCGCCGAGCAGTACTTC
CASSGTSGAEQYF
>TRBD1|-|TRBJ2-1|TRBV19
TGTGCCAGTAGTATATTCGGGACAGGGGGTTACAATGAGCAGTTCTTC
CASSIFGTGGYNEQFF
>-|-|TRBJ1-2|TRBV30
TGTGCCTGGAGTTCAGGCTCTAACTATGGCTACACCTTC
CAWSSGSNYGYTF
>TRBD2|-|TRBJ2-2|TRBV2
TGTGCCAGCAGTGTAAGCGGGGCCGGGGACACCGGGGAGCTGTTTTTT
CASSVSGAGDTGELFF
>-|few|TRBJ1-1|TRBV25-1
TGTGCCAGCAGGGGGGCGGGCACTGAAGCTTTCTTT
CASRGAGTEAFF
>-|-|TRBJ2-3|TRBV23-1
TGCGCCAGCAGTCAATCGGTCGGCGGGGCAGATACGCAGTATTTT
CASSQSVGGADTQYF
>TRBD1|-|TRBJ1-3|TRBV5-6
TGTGCCAGCAGCTCCGGACAGGGGTTCGGAAACACCATATATTTT
CASSSGQGFGNTIYF
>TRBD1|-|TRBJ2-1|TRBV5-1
TGCGCCAGCAGCTTGGGGGACAGGGGAGGGGGTGAGCAGTTCTTC
CASSLGDRGGGEQFF
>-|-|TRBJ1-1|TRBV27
TGTGCCAGCACCACAGGGCTGAACACTGAAGCTTTCTTT
CASTTGLNTEAFF
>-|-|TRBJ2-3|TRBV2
TGTGCCAGCAGTTTAGCGGAGATGGTAGATACGCAGTATTTT
CASSLAEMVDTQYF
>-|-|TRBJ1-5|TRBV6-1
TGTGCCAGCCCTAGTTTCGGGACACACAATCAGCCCCAGCATTTT
CASPSFGTHNQPQHF
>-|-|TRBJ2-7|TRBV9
TGTGCCAGCAGCTCCCGGGGAGGAGACTACGAGCAGTACTTC
CASSSRGGDYEQYF
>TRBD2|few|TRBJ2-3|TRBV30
TGTGCCTGGGGCGGGGGTTGGGTGACAGATACGCAGTATTTT
CAWGGGWVTDTQYF
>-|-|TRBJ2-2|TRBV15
TGTGCCACCAGCAGAGCGGGCAGGGGGACTAACACCGGGGAGCTGTTTTTT
CATSRAGRGTNTGELFF
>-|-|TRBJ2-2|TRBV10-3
TGTGCCATCAGGACAGGCAGCGCGAACACCGGGGAGCTGTTTTTT
CAIRTGSANTGELFF
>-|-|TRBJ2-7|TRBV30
TGTGCCTGGAGTGTACACCAGGGGATGATCGAGCAGTACTTC
CAWSVHQGMIEQYF
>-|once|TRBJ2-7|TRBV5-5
TGTGCCAGCAGCACCGGTGGAGGGTCCTACGAGCAGTACTTC
CASSTGGGSYEQYF
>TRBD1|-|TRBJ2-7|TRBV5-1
TGCGCCAGCAGCTTGGCCCCGGACAGGGACGTTGAGCAGTACTTC
CASSLAPDRDVEQYF
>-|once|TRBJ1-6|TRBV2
TGTGCCAGCAGGTGGGAGTCTTCACCCCTCCACTTT
CASRWESSPLHF
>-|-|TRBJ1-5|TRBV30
TGTGCCTGGAGTGTGGAGGGAGTCCAGCCCCAGCATTTT
CAWSVEGVQPQHF
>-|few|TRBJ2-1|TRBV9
TGTGCCAGCAGCCAAGGGTCCATCGGGAACAATGAGCAGTTCTTC
CASSQGSIGNNEQFF
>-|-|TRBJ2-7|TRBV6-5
TGTGCCAGCAGCCCTCCAGGGATCTCCGGCTACGAGCAGTACTTC
CASSPPGISGYEQYF
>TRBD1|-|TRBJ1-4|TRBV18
TGTGCCAGCATTGACCGAGACCGGGACAGCGGTGAAAAACTGTTTTTT
CASIDRDRDSGEKLFF
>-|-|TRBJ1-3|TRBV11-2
TGTGCCAGCAGCTTAAGGGCAGGGCCTAGCTCTGGAAACACCATATATTTT
CASSLRAGPSSGNTIYF